Listed below are T cell receptor beta chains from one sample, sequenced in a study of blood T cell repertoires in COVID-19. The repertoire was sequenced with immunoSEQ multiplex PCR; TCRdb's copy has only in-frame clones and lacks some. The data hold 200,000 to 250,000 clones, with just under 85% observed a single time. Material for sequencing was PBMCs or T cells enriched from blood (not recorded which). These TCRs come from a woman aged 40 to 50 with acute COVID-19. The CDR3 runs from the conserved cysteine through the conserved F or W. The D gene is left open where the match is weak. Where a row states a size, it is once, few, many or the class of an expanded clone; other rows omit it.

d_call j_call v_call clone_size cdr3_aa cdr3_nt
TRBD1 TRBJ1-6 TRBV9 - CASSVGQGASSPLHF TGTGCCAGCAGCGTAGGGCAGGGGGCGAGTTCACCCCTCCACTTT
TRBD1 TRBJ1-2 TRBV24-1 - CATSPRTGGAFGYGYTF TGTGCCACCAGCCCCCGGACAGGGGGCGCGTTTGGGTATGGCTACACCTTC
- TRBJ1-6 TRBV25-1 - CASSAGAYNSPLHF TGTGCCAGCAGTGCAGGGGCATATAATTCACCCCTCCACTTT
TRBD2 TRBJ2-7 TRBV7-8 - CASSSPGLADPYEQYF TGTGCCAGCAGCTCCCCGGGACTAGCGGACCCCTACGAGCAGTACTTC
TRBD1 TRBJ2-7 TRBV23-1 - CASSHPQTGKSYEQYF TGCGCCAGCAGTCACCCCCAGACAGGGAAATCCTACGAGCAGTACTTC
- TRBJ2-2 TRBV30 - CAWSVTGKGVTGELFF TGTGCCTGGAGTGTGACGGGGAAGGGTGTGACCGGGGAGCTGTTTTTT
- TRBJ1-2 TRBV14 - CASSPRVLLNYGYTF TGTGCCAGCAGCCCTCGGGTCCTCCTTAACTATGGCTACACCTTC
TRBD1 TRBJ1-2 TRBV19 - CASSIGTGWDGYTF TGTGCCAGTAGTATAGGGACAGGATGGGATGGCTACACCTTC
TRBD1 TRBJ1-3 TRBV15 - CATNPGQGSGNTIYF TGTGCCACCAATCCGGGACAGGGCTCTGGAAACACCATATATTTT
TRBD1 TRBJ2-2 TRBV28 - CASRRTGVTGELFF TGTGCCAGCAGGAGGACAGGGGTCACCGGGGAGCTGTTTTTT
TRBD2 TRBJ2-1 TRBV27 many CASNTRLAGGLDEQFF TGTGCCAGCAATACAAGACTAGCGGGGGGGCTCGATGAGCAGTTCTTC
- TRBJ1-3 TRBV19 - CASRPFGEGNTIYF TGTGCCAGTAGACCGTTCGGGGAGGGAAACACCATATATTTT
- TRBJ2-7 TRBV18 - CASSPDRTYEQYF TGTGCCAGCTCACCCGACAGGACCTACGAGCAGTACTTC
TRBD1 TRBJ1-1 TRBV7-6 - CASRNIGGGEAFF TGTGCCAGCAGAAACATAGGGGGCGGTGAAGCTTTCTTT
TRBD2 TRBJ2-1 TRBV13 - CASSLRGINEQFF TGTGCCAGCAGCTTGCGGGGGATCAATGAGCAGTTCTTC
- TRBJ1-5 TRBV6-2/TRBV6-3 - CASSYSMDGISNQPQHF TGTGCCAGCAGTTACTCGATGGACGGGATTAGCAATCAGCCCCAGCATTTT
- TRBJ2-1 TRBV5-1 once CASSFVQGTYNEQFF TGCGCCAGCAGCTTTGTACAGGGAACCTACAATGAGCAGTTCTTC
- TRBJ1-2 TRBV6-5 - CASKEPGDYGYTF TGTGCCAGCAAAGAGCCCGGGGACTATGGCTACACCTTC
TRBD1 TRBJ1-2 TRBV6-5 - CASREDRGGGYTF TGTGCCAGCAGGGAGGACAGGGGGGGTGGCTACACCTTC
TRBD1 TRBJ1-2 TRBV18 - CASSTGVNYGYTF TGTGCCAGCTCCACAGGGGTAAACTATGGCTACACCTTC
TRBD1 TRBJ1-5 TRBV2 - CASRTGFSNQPQHF TGTGCCAGCAGGACAGGGTTTAGCAATCAGCCCCAGCATTTT
- TRBJ1-2 TRBV19 - CASSIGLGGYGYTF TGTGCCAGTAGTATCGGGCTGGGAGGCTATGGCTACACCTTC
- TRBJ2-7 TRBV18 - CASSPGIGLPGEQYF TGTGCCAGCTCTCCCGGCATCGGACTACCGGGAGAGCAGTACTTC
- TRBJ1-2 TRBV3-1/TRBV3-2 few CASSLRAGYSGYTF TGTGCCAGCAGCCTAAGGGCAGGGTATAGTGGCTACACCTTC
- TRBJ1-4 TRBV28 - CASSSDRLLNEKLFF TGTGCCAGCAGTTCCGACAGGCTCCTTAATGAAAAACTGTTTTTT
- TRBJ2-3 TRBV24-1 - CATSGQGRFADTQYF TGTGCCACCAGTGGTCAGGGGAGATTTGCAGATACGCAGTATTTT
- TRBJ1-1 TRBV7-2 - CASSPQTGLNTEAFF TGTGCCAGCAGCCCCCAGACAGGATTGAACACTGAAGCTTTCTTT